Below are 24 T cell receptor beta chains sequenced from a single sample in a study of breast tumors, draining lymph nodes, adjacent tissues. Breast cancer patients provided tissue from their axillary draining lymph nodes. TCRdb processed the multiplex PCR reads anew with MiXCR; each CDR3 protein has one entry. The sample has 83,000 or so distinct CDR3 sequences; approximately 20% are singletons. Sequenced material: axillary lymph node tissue. Receptors originate from a female donor with breast cancer. Some clones in this sample may be carry-over from other donors' samples.

About this clonotype itself: Sequence at one end of the junction differs from germline and may be a read error. The chain carries TRBV7-8 and TRBJ2-1; tentatively, D is TRBD2 (6 bases). This CDR3 has 17 residues. Germline V gives CDR1 SGHVS, CDR2 FQNEAQ. The CDR3 protein is CASSLYFSGPSYNEQSF. Written as DNA, the CDR3 is TGTGCCAGCAGCCTTTATTTTAGCGGACCCTCCTACAATGAGCAGTCCTTC.

Concerning this clonotype itself: This may arise from a read error, as a much more abundant clone is one base away. The chain has TRBV15 and TRBJ2-1; TRBD2 is a possible D gene (7 bases). Deletions cut 3 bases from V and 8 bases from J, with 23 bases between. The CDR3 has 17 residues. CDR1 and CDR2 (germline): LNHNV, YYDKDF (reference sequence). The CDR3 loop reads CATSRFLGEGGGDEQFF. CDR3 sequence (DNA): TGTGCCACCAGCAGGTTCCTGGGGGAGGGGGGGGGGGATGAGCAGTTCTTC.

This clonotype is a singleton in its sample. Given a much more abundant clone one base away, this may be a read error. The chain employs TRBV19 and TRBJ1-5; 8 bases line up with TRBD1. J was trimmed by 5 bases and V by 3 bases; bases with no gene match: 9. Germline CDR1 and CDR2: LNHDA and SQIVND (reference sequence). CDR3 length equals 16 residues. The CDR3 is CASSIPRRGRDQPQHF. The CDR3 bases are TGTGCCAGTAGTATTCCCCGCAGGGGGCGAGATCAGCCCCAGCATTTT.

The table lists this clonotype with a few counts. The chain uses TRBV4-2 and TRBJ2-3; 8 bases are a match to TRBD2. The CDR3 is 20 amino acids. V trimming: 0 bases; J trimming: 0 bases; junction bases outside the gene matches: 14. In germline, CDR1 is LGHNA, CDR2 YNFKEQ. CDR3 sequence: CASSQDRLAGGVRSTDTQYF. In DNA form, the CDR3 reads TGTGCCAGCAGCCAAGATCGGCTCGCGGGAGGTGTGAGAAGCACAGATACGCAGTATTTT.

This clonotype was seen ten or more times. The chain has TRBV4-1 and TRBJ1-5; tentative D call: TRBD1 (5 bases). V was trimmed by 1 base and J by 0 bases, leaving 10 bases between them. Germline lookup yields CDR1 MGHRA and CDR2 YSYEKL. The length of the CDR3 is 16 residues. CDR3 sequence (DNA): TGCGCCAGCAGCCAAGGGGGGGGTTATAGCAATCAGCCCCAGCATTTT. As protein: CASSQGGGYSNQPQHF.

This clonotype has only a few counts. The rearrangement links TRBV3-2 to TRBJ2-1. TRBV3-2 is recorded as a pseudogene. This CDR3 spans 16 amino acids. The CDR3, as DNA: TGTGCCAGCAGCCAATGGCCATACCAAGACTACAATGAGCAGTTCTTC. Protein product: CASSQWPYQDYNEQFF.

A word on this clonotype: A clone one base away is much larger, so this may be a read error. The CDR3 DNA follows: TGTGCCAGTAGCCCCGACAGGGGTATAATCTCTGGGGTCAACGTCCTGACTTTC. This gives the protein CASSPDRGIISGVNVLTF. V is TRBV19 and J is TRBJ2-6; 8 nucleotides align to TRBD1. CDR1 LNHDA and CDR2 SQIVND come from the germline V gene (reference sequence). This CDR3 is built from 18 residues.

This clonotype was recorded at least ten times. This chain uses TRBV7-2 with TRBJ1-5; tentative D call: TRBD1 (5 bases). This CDR3 region has 13 residues. Trimming removed 1 base from V and 5 bases from J, with 6 bases in between. Germline assignment: CDR1 SGHTA and CDR2 FQGNSA. The CDR3 DNA reads as TGTGCCAGCAGCTTAGGCAGGGATCAGCCCCAGCATTTT. The encoded protein is CASSLGRDQPQHF.

Ten or more counts support this clonotype. J is TRBJ2-3 and V is TRBV10-3, with 7 bases fitting TRBD2. Germline trimming cut 5 bases from V and 0 bases from J; bases unmatched to any gene: 5. The V gene's germline CDR1 is ENHRY and CDR2 SYGVKD. The CDR3 totals 15 residues. The chain's CDR3 is CAISIAGPSTDTQYF. In DNA, the CDR3 is TGTGCCATCAGTATAGCGGGTCCTAGCACAGATACGCAGTATTTT.

This clonotype was observed a handful of times. This chain connects TRBV27 to TRBJ2-3, with TRBD2 as a possible D gene (6 bases). The ends were cut back, 4 bases at V and 1 base at J, with 9 bases in the middle. CDR1 and CDR2 (germline): MNHEY, SMNVEV (reference sequence). This CDR3 is 14 amino acids long. This CDR3 is CASSYSGGTDTQYF. CDR3 coding DNA: TGTGCCAGCAGTTACTCGGGAGGCACAGATACGCAGTATTTT.

This clonotype was counted at least ten times. The CDR3 here is CASSLTTRGPGGTQYF. CDR3 nucleotide sequence: TGTGCCAGCAGTTTAACCACTAGAGGCCCAGGGGGGACCCAGTACTTC. The chain joins TRBV7-2 to TRBJ2-5; 7 bases align to TRBD1. The CDR3 loop spans 16 amino acids. CDR1 is SGHTA and CDR2 is FQGNSA in the germline V gene. The V and J ends lost 6 bases and 7 bases, in that order; junction bases with no gene match: 17.

This clonotype showed up many times. The rearrangement uses TRBV6-2 or TRBV6-3 and TRBJ2-3, with a tentative D call TRBD2 (6 bases). Germline assignment: CDR1 MNHEY and CDR2 SVGEGT. Trimming left V 2 bases short and J 1 base short, with 7 bases between. This CDR3 comprises 14 residues. The DNA for the CDR3 is TGTGCCAGCAGTTACCCTAGCGGCACAGATACGCAGTATTTT. This codes for CASSYPSGTDTQYF.

With regard to this clonotype: One base away lies a much larger clone, so this may be a sequencing read error. Because the CDR3 is missing its conserved closing phenylalanine or tryptophan, this is likely a read error. This sequence joins TRBV9 and TRBJ2-1, with TRBD2 identical over 7 bases. This CDR3 is built from 15 residues. V lost 0 bases to trimming and J lost 4 bases; unmatched junction nucleotides: 4. CDR1 SGDLS and CDR2 YYNGEE come from the germline V gene. The DNA for the CDR3 is TGTGCCAGCAGCGTAGCTTCACTAGCGTACAATGAGCAGTTCCTC. The encoded protein is CASSVASLAYNEQFL.

This clonotype was seen a handful of times. Being one base from a much bigger clone, this may be a read error. The rearrangement uses TRBV7-6 and TRBJ2-1, with TRBD1 as a possible D gene (6 bases). Germline-derived CDR1 and CDR2 are SGHVS and FNYEAQ. The CDR3 consists of 14 residues. With 5 bases removed from V and 9 bases from J, the gap between germline ends came to 17 bases. The CDR3 sequence is CASSPRGTPSEQFF. The DNA for the CDR3 is TGTGCCAGCAGCCCGCGAGGGACACCCAGTGAGCAGTTCTTC.

The table lists this clonotype with many counts. The V and J genes are TRBV7-2 and TRBJ2-5, with TRBD2 identical over 7 bases. The V gene end was trimmed by 3 bases and the J gene end by 5 bases; junction bases not matched to a gene: 9. This CDR3 spans 15 amino acids. In germline, CDR1 is SGHTA, CDR2 FQGNSA. The CDR3 nucleotides read TGTGCCAGCAGCTTTAATGCGGGAGTTGGGGAGACCCAGTACTTC. Translation gives CASSFNAGVGETQYF.

The sample holds many counts of this clonotype. The chain recombines TRBV5-1 with TRBJ2-1, with D unclear. Germline CDR1 reads SGHRS; CDR2 reads YFSETQ. V was clipped by 4 bases and J by 8 bases, with 16 bases between them. The CDR3 totals 14 residues. The CDR3 DNA follows: TGCGCCAGCAGCCTCATTAGTAGGTCCGATGAGCAGTTCTTC. The encoded protein is CASSLISRSDEQFF.

This clonotype was counted ten times or more. The rearrangement uses TRBV19 and TRBJ2-3, with D perhaps TRBD1 or TRBD2 (5 bases each). This CDR3 comprises 15 residues. V dropped 2 bases and J dropped 0 bases, with 9 bases sitting between them. Germline V CDR1 and CDR2: LNHDA, SQIVND (reference sequence). CDR3 nucleotide sequence: TGTGCCAGTAGTATAAGAGGGGCTAGCACAGATACGCAGTATTTT. Protein sequence: CASSIRGASTDTQYF.

The chain joins TRBV10-3 to TRBJ1-1; tentatively, D is TRBD1 (6 bases). The CDR3 is 14 amino acids. V lost 6 bases to trimming and J lost 5 bases, with 16 bases between them. Germline CDR1 and CDR2: ENHRY and SYGVKD. The CDR3 reads CAISTGTQTTEAFF. The CDR3 DNA is TGTGCCATCAGCACAGGGACCCAAACGACTGAAGCTTTCTTT.

Ten or more counts support this clonotype. The chain has TRBV19 and TRBJ2-1; D remains ambiguous. V lost 3 bases and J 7 bases, leaving 13 bases between the germline ends. Germline CDR1 and CDR2: LNHDA and SQIVND (reference sequence). The CDR3 extends over 14 amino acids. CDR3 in DNA: TGTGCCAGTAGTATGTGGAATAGATTAAATGAGCAGTTCTTC. This gives the protein CASSMWNRLNEQFF.

This clonotype was seen repeatedly, ten times or more. The rearrangement links TRBV4-1 to TRBJ2-5; 7 bases agree with TRBD2. The ends lost 0 bases at V and 5 bases at J; junction bases unmatched: 9. The length of the CDR3 is 16 residues. Germline assignment: CDR1 MGHRA and CDR2 YSYEKL. The CDR3 loop is CASSQDGLVGEETQYF. The CDR3 DNA is TGCGCCAGCAGCCAAGACGGACTAGTGGGAGAGGAGACCCAGTACTTC.

This clonotype was recorded only once. A much larger clone lies one base from this, so it may be a read error. The chain recombines TRBV6-2 or TRBV6-3 with TRBJ2-7, with TRBD1 matching 8 bases. The CDR3 is 17 residues long. Germline CDR1 reads MNHEY; CDR2 reads SVGEGT. CDR3 sequence reads: CASSRPLYRGEGYEQNF. In DNA form, the CDR3 reads TGTGCCAGCAGTCGCCCTCTTTACAGGGGGGAAGGCTACGAGCAGAACTTC.

Worth noting for this clonotype: With a much larger clone just one base away, this may be a read error. V gene TRBV5-1 combines with J gene TRBJ2-3; D gene ambiguous. Germline assignment: CDR1 SGHRS and CDR2 YFSETQ. The CDR3 has 12 residues. CDR3 bases: TGCGCCAGCAGCAACGTCACAGATACGCGGTATTTT. Translating gives CASSNVTDTRYF.

This clonotype was detected many times. The chain recombines TRBV7-3 with TRBJ2-3; unclear D gene. The length of the CDR3 is 14 residues. The germline V gene encodes CDR1 SGHTA and CDR2 FQGTGA. Trimming stripped 2 bases from V and 2 bases from J, with 8 bases between. CDR3 sequence: CASSLEATTDTQYF. Here the CDR3 DNA reads TGTGCCAGCAGCTTAGAAGCTACCACAGATACGCAGTATTTT.

This clonotype was seen repeatedly, ten times or more. V and J are TRBV30 and TRBJ2-5; the D is unclear. Per germline, CDR1 GTSNPN and CDR2 SVGIG (reference sequence). V lost 3 bases to trimming and J lost 8 bases, with 10 bases between them. The CDR3 is made up of 11 amino acids. CDR3 nucleotide sequence: TGTGCCTGGAGCGATAGAAGCACCCAGTACTTC. This translates into CAWSDRSTQYF.